Presented here are 32 T cell receptor beta chains from one specimen sequenced in a study of technical replicates of blood from a few donors. The repertoire was sequenced with immunoSEQ multiplex PCR; TCRdb's copy has only in-frame clones and lacks some. The table lists tens of thousands of clones, around 94% of them singletons, with 0.26% in the top ten. The sample comprised T cells isolated from PBMCs. The receptors originated from a human donor in good health.

The chain links TRBV5-4 to TRBJ1-1; 7 bases match TRBD1. The CDR3 contains 14 residues. J was trimmed by 4 bases and V by 4 bases; bases with no gene match: 7. Germline V gene sequence: CDR1 SGHNT, CDR2 YYREEE (reference sequence). The CDR3 DNA sequence: TGTGCCAGCAGCCCAAGACAGGGAATCACTGAAGCTTTCTTT. It specifies CASSPRQGITEAFF.

The chain joins TRBV5-5 to TRBJ2-5; 15 nucleotides match TRBD2. The trim removed 4 bases at V and 3 bases at J, leaving 4 bases unmatched. Per germline, CDR1 SGHKS and CDR2 YYEKEE (reference sequence). The CDR3 runs to 16 residues. This CDR3 reads CASSPGTSGRKETQYF. In DNA form, the CDR3 reads TGTGCCAGCAGCCCCGGGACTAGCGGGAGGAAAGAGACCCAGTACTTC.

The CDR3 region is CASRRTGGTNEKLFF. The CDR3 nucleotides read TGTGCCAGCAGACGTACAGGGGGCACTAATGAAAAACTGTTTTTT. The chain employs TRBV7-9 and TRBJ1-4; 9 bases match TRBD1. Germline V CDR1 and CDR2: SEHNR, FQNEAQ (reference sequence). The ends lost 6 bases at V and 2 bases at J; junction bases unmatched: 4. The CDR3 loop spans 15 amino acids. The complete variable domain, with remaining parts taken from reference TRBV7-9 and TRBJ1-4, reads DTGVSQNPRHKITKRGQNVTFRCDPISEHNRLYWYRQTLGQGPEFLTYFQNEAQLEKSRLLSDRFSAERPKGSFSTLEIQRTEQGDSAMYLCASRRTGGTNEKLFFGSGTQLSVL.

The chain employs TRBV27 and TRBJ1-5; D may be TRBD1 (5 bases). The CDR3 runs 13 residues. Germline assignment: CDR1 MNHEY and CDR2 SMNVEV (reference sequence). V gave up 6 bases and J gave up 5 bases, with 11 bases separating them. The CDR3 protein is CASRSGRYQPQHF. The CDR3 coding sequence is TGTGCCAGCAGATCAGGGAGGTATCAGCCCCAGCATTTT.

This chain connects TRBV11-2 to TRBJ2-3; the match to TRBD1 covers 10 bases. The V segment lost 2 bases and the J segment 2 bases; nucleotides outside the gene matches: 4. The germline V gene encodes CDR1 SGHAT and CDR2 FQNNGV. This CDR3 spans 16 amino acids. CDR3 loop: CASSLRTGGNTDTQYF. DNA of the CDR3: TGTGCCAGCAGCTTAAGGACAGGGGGTAACACAGATACGCAGTATTTT.

The rearrangement joins TRBV15 to TRBJ1-3, with 8 bases identical to TRBD1. Germline V CDR1 and CDR2: LNHNV, YYDKDF (reference sequence). Trimming at V came to 5 bases and at J to 2 bases, leaving 5 bases not matched to a gene. This CDR3 is built from 15 residues. The CDR3 coding sequence is TGTGCCACCAGCCCTCGACAGGGGCCTGGAAACACCATATATTTT. Protein: CATSPRQGPGNTIYF. The whole variable domain, filled in from reference TRBV15 and TRBJ1-3, reads DAMVIQNPRYQVTQFGKPVTLSCSQTLNHNVMYWYQQKSSQAPKLLFHYYDKDFNNEADTPDNFQSRRPNTSFCFLDIRSPGLGDTAMYLCATSPRQGPGNTIYFGEGSWLTVV.

The table lists this clone with a count of one. The chain links TRBV27 to TRBJ1-5, with TRBD1 identical over 9 bases. Germline V gene lookup returns CDR1 MNHEY and CDR2 SMNVEV (reference sequence). V trimming: 6 bases; J trimming: 5 bases; junction bases outside the gene matches: 11. The CDR3 extends over 16 amino acids. The CDR3 sequence: CASRSLDRGFDQPQHF. The CDR3 DNA follows: TGTGCCAGCAGATCTCTGGACAGGGGCTTCGATCAGCCCCAGCATTTT.

The chain links TRBV11-2 to TRBJ2-3; 8 nucleotides line up with TRBD1. After removal of 7 bases from V and 8 bases from J, the junction contained 8 bases not matched to a gene. The CDR3 consists of 13 residues. Germline V gene lookup returns CDR1 SGHAT and CDR2 FQNNGV. CDR3 coding DNA: TGTGCCAGCAATAGACAGGGGTTTAGTACGCAGTATTTT. Translated: CASNRQGFSTQYF.

The rearrangement links TRBV29-1 to TRBJ1-2; 10 positions agree with TRBD1. The junction had 5 bases not matched to a gene; V was cut back by 5 bases and J by 8 bases. CDR3 length equals 12 residues. Per the germline V gene, CDR1 is SQVTM and CDR2 is ANQGSEA. DNA for the CDR3: TGCAGCGTTACGGGACAGGGGAACGGCTACACCTTC. Translation: CSVTGQGNGYTF.

V usage is TRBV7-9 and J usage is TRBJ1-2; D is undetermined. The V end lost 3 bases, the J end lost 2 bases, and 7 bases lay between the germline ends. CDR1 SEHNR and CDR2 FQNEAQ come from the germline V gene (reference sequence). There are 13 residues in the CDR3. The DNA for the CDR3 is TGTGCCAGCAGCTTTGAGGGCAACTATGGCTACACCTTC. This codes for CASSFEGNYGYTF.

The V and J genes are TRBV19 and TRBJ2-1, with D perhaps TRBD2 (5 bases). Germline values: CDR1 LNHDA, CDR2 SQIVND (reference sequence). This CDR3 is 12 amino acids long. V lost 11 bases, J lost 8 bases, and 16 bases lay in between. CDR3 sequence (DNA): TGTGCCGCAGAGGGCCTTATGGATGAGCAGTTCTTC. Translating gives CAAEGLMDEQFF. The full variable domain, its missing parts supplied by reference TRBV19 and TRBJ2-1, is DGGITQSPKYLFRKEGQNVTLSCEQNLNHDAMYWYRQDPGQGLRLIYYSQIVNDFQKGDIAEGYSVSREKKESFPLTVTSAQKNPTAFYLCAAEGLMDEQFFGPGTRLTVL.

The rearrangement joins TRBV18 to TRBJ1-1; D is possibly TRBD1 (5 bases). Trimming left V 0 bases short and J 1 base short, with 9 bases between. The CDR3 consists of 15 residues. Per germline, CDR1 KGHSH and CDR2 LQKENI. The CDR3 spells CASSPPAGPNTEAFF. For the CDR3, the DNA is TGTGCCAGCTCACCACCCGCAGGGCCGAACACTGAAGCTTTCTTT.

The gene calls are TRBV19 and TRBJ1-1; the D is unclear. Trimming cost V 2 bases and J 1 base, with 11 bases left between them. CDR3 length: 15 amino acids. The V gene's germline CDR1 is LNHDA and CDR2 SQIVND (reference sequence). The CDR3 is CASSILGVGNTEAFF. The CDR3 DNA reads as TGTGCCAGTAGTATACTCGGGGTGGGGAACACTGAAGCTTTCTTT.

This chain uses TRBV5-4 with TRBJ2-2; 13 nucleotides line up with TRBD2. CDR1 is SGHNT and CDR2 is YYREEE in the germline V gene (reference sequence). After removal of 9 bases from V and 0 bases from J, the junction contained 11 bases not matched to a gene. This CDR3 spans 18 amino acids. CDR3 residues: CATTTGGLAGTNTGELFF. As DNA, the CDR3 is TGTGCCACCACGACTGGGGGACTAGCGGGAACGAACACCGGGGAGCTGTTTTTT.

The chain combines TRBV5-4 with TRBJ1-5; TRBD1 is a possible D gene (5 bases). Trimming pared 0 bases from V and 5 bases from J, leaving 15 bases between. The CDR3 sequence is 16 residues long. Germline CDR1 and CDR2: SGHNT and YYREEE (reference sequence). The CDR3 DNA reads TGTGCCAGCAGCTTGGGAGGGCCAGGAGGGGATCAGCCCCAGCATTTT. As protein: CASSLGGPGGDQPQHF. Combining the CDR3 with reference TRBV5-4 and TRBJ1-5 gives the whole variable domain ETGVTQSPTHLIKTRGQQVTLRCSSQSGHNTVSWYQQALGQGPQFIFQYYREEENGRGNFPPRFSGLQFPNYSSELNVNALELDDSALYLCASSLGGPGGDQPQHFGDGTRLSIL.

The rearrangement links TRBV18 to TRBJ2-7; 8 positions agree with TRBD2. Trimming cost V 3 bases and J 7 bases; bases outside gene matches: 14. The CDR3 has 16 residues. Germline CDR1 KGHSH, CDR2 LQKENI. CDR3 sequence (DNA): TGTGCCAGCTCACCGACGGGGGGGTCTGCCCTGAAGGAGCAGTACTTC. Translated, it gives CASSPTGGSALKEQYF.

This chain uses TRBV14 with TRBJ1-1; a weak D match, TRBD1 (5 bases). Looked up from germline, CDR1 is SGHDN and CDR2 is FVKESK. The CDR3 has 14 amino acids. Trimming took 2 bases from V and 3 from J, leaving 10 bases between them. CDR3 loop: CASSQSPGDTEAFF. CDR3 DNA sequence: TGTGCCAGCAGCCAATCCCCGGGGGACACTGAAGCTTTCTTT.

V and J are TRBV19 and TRBJ2-7; no clear D gene. The CDR3 spans 14 residues. Trimming took 4 bases from V and 1 from J, leaving 11 bases between them. CDR1 LNHDA and CDR2 SQIVND come from the germline V gene (reference sequence). CDR3 residues: CASSRIGPSYEQYF. CDR3 nucleotides: TGTGCCAGTAGTAGGATTGGGCCTTCCTACGAGCAGTACTTC.

The chain uses TRBV19 and TRBJ2-5; D is possibly TRBD2 (5 bases). This CDR3 has 15 amino acids. Germline V CDR1 and CDR2: LNHDA, SQIVND (reference sequence). Trimming took 5 bases from V and 1 from J, leaving 14 bases between them. The CDR3 loop reads CASSVDSAVQETQYF. In nucleotides, the CDR3 is TGTGCCAGTAGTGTGGACTCCGCCGTCCAAGAGACCCAGTACTTC.

The chain employs TRBV7-2 and TRBJ2-7, with TRBD2 identical over 7 bases. The germline gives CDR1 SGHTA, CDR2 FQGNSA. The CDR3 has 16 residues. V gave up 5 bases and J gave up 1 base; unmatched junction bases: 11. The CDR3 sequence is CASSGGRIAGSYEQYF. CDR3 in DNA: TGTGCCAGCAGCGGGGGAAGGATAGCGGGTTCCTACGAGCAGTACTTC.

The chain links TRBV5-4 to TRBJ2-2; TRBD2 agrees at 8 bases. The CDR3 totals 16 residues. Germline V lookup: CDR1 SGHNT, CDR2 YYREEE (reference sequence). J lost 5 bases, V lost 0 bases, and 6 bases had no gene match. The CDR3 DNA is TGTGCCAGCAGCTTGGTTGGGGGACTAGAGACCGGGGAGCTGTTTTTT. Translated: CASSLVGGLETGELFF.

The chain combines TRBV6-1 with TRBJ2-7; tentative D call: TRBD2 (6 bases). Germline V gene sequence: CDR1 MNHNS, CDR2 SASEGT. The CDR3 contains 12 residues. V was shortened by 8 bases and J by 3 bases, with 11 bases between the two germline ends. The chain's CDR3 is CASRGENYEQYF. CDR3 DNA: TGTGCCAGCCGCGGGGAGAACTACGAGCAGTACTTC.

The chain carries TRBV7-2 and TRBJ1-1; 8 bases are a match to TRBD1. CDR1 SGHTA and CDR2 FQGNSA come from the germline V gene. This CDR3 has 11 amino acids. The ends lost 5 bases at V and 8 bases at J; junction bases unmatched: 1. The CDR3 DNA reads TGTGCCAGCAGCGACAGGGGAGAAGCTTTCTTT. This sequence encodes CASSDRGEAFF.

The rearrangement joins TRBV6-5 to TRBJ2-7; D is possibly TRBD1 (6 bases). Germline loops: CDR1 MNHEY, CDR2 SVGAGI. With 6 bases removed from V and 1 base from J, the gap between germline ends came to 10 bases. The CDR3 covers 13 residues. CDR3 in DNA: TGTGCCAGCAGCAGGACAGTATCCTACGAGCAGTACTTC. Amino acids: CASSRTVSYEQYF.

The V gene is TRBV5-6, the J gene TRBJ2-7, with 7 bases identical to TRBD1. Germline V gene sequence: CDR1 SGHDT, CDR2 YYEEEE. CDR3 length: 15 residues. J lost 3 bases, V lost 3 bases, and 9 bases had no gene match. The CDR3 here is CASSWETGFHYEQYF. CDR3 sequence (DNA): TGTGCCAGCAGCTGGGAGACAGGGTTTCACTACGAGCAGTACTTC. Looking up the rest from reference TRBV5-6 and TRBJ2-7 gives the full variable domain: DAGVTQSPTHLIKTRGQQVTLRCSPKSGHDTVSWYQQALGQGPQFIFQYYEEEERQRGNFPDRFSGHQFPNYSSELNVNALLLGDSALYLCASSWETGFHYEQYFGPGTRLTVT.

J is TRBJ1-2 and V is TRBV28; possibly TRBD1 for D (6 bases). The germline CDR1 and CDR2 sequences are MDHEN and SYDVKM. This CDR3 has 13 amino acids. V lost 5 bases to trimming and J lost 6 bases, with 13 bases between them. The CDR3 nucleotides are TGTGCCAGCAGTGATCAGGCAGGGGATGGCTACACCTTC. Encoded protein: CASSDQAGDGYTF.

Remarks on this clone: The junction departs from the called germline gene at one end, perhaps through a read error. The V and J genes are TRBV2 and TRBJ2-7; 12 bases are a match to TRBD2. Germline V gene sequence: CDR1 SNHLY, CDR2 FYNNEI. The CDR3 is 14 amino acids. The CDR3 coding sequence is TGTGCCAGCAGTGAACCCATAGGGACTAGCGGGTCGTTCTTC. Protein sequence: CASSEPIGTSGSFF.

This chain joins TRBV28 and TRBJ2-5; 14 nucleotides match TRBD2. With V trimmed by 10 bases and J by 5 bases, 6 bases remained unmatched. The CDR3 spans 14 residues. CDR1 is MDHEN, CDR2 SYDVKM, per germline. CDR3 residues: CATGLAGEGETQYF. DNA for the CDR3: TGTGCCACGGGACTAGCGGGAGAGGGTGAGACCCAGTACTTC.

CDR3 amino acids: CASSLPGTMNTEAFF. CDR3 bases: TGTGCCAGCAGCTTACCCGGGACAATGAACACTGAAGCTTTCTTT. The genes are TRBV6-1 and TRBJ1-1; possible D gene TRBD1, 6 bases. The V end was cut by 6 bases, the J end by 0 bases, with 14 bases between. Germline V gene sequence: CDR1 MNHNS, CDR2 SASEGT. The CDR3 has 15 amino acids.

This rearrangement joins TRBV6-6 to TRBJ2-5, with 7 bases fitting TRBD1. V shed 8 bases, J shed 5 bases, and the junction held 17 bases outside the gene matches. From germline, CDR1 is MNHNY and CDR2 SVGAGI (reference sequence). This CDR3 spans 16 amino acids. The CDR3 DNA reads as TGTGCCAGCGGAGACAGGGTGAGGATCATGTCGGAGACCCAGTACTTC. Its protein product is CASGDRVRIMSETQYF.

The count of this clone is one. The V and J genes are TRBV25-1 and TRBJ2-6, with 8 bases lining up with TRBD2. Germline CDR1 is MGHDK and CDR2 is SYGVNS. The V segment lost 5 bases and the J segment 0 bases; nucleotides outside the gene matches: 6. The length of the CDR3 is 17 residues. The CDR3 region has the DNA TGTGCCAGCAGTCCCCGGGAGGGGAACTCTGGGGCCAACGTCCTGACTTTC. It is translated as CASSPREGNSGANVLTF.

V gene TRBV7-9 combines with J gene TRBJ1-4; D might be TRBD1 (6 bases). V gave up 4 bases and J gave up 7 bases, with 16 bases separating them. Per the germline V gene, CDR1 is SEHNR and CDR2 is FQNEAQ (reference sequence). The CDR3 contains 15 residues. The CDR3 nucleotides are TGTGCCAGCAGCTCGACAGGCCGGAAGGTTGAAAAACTGTTTTTT. Protein: CASSSTGRKVEKLFF.